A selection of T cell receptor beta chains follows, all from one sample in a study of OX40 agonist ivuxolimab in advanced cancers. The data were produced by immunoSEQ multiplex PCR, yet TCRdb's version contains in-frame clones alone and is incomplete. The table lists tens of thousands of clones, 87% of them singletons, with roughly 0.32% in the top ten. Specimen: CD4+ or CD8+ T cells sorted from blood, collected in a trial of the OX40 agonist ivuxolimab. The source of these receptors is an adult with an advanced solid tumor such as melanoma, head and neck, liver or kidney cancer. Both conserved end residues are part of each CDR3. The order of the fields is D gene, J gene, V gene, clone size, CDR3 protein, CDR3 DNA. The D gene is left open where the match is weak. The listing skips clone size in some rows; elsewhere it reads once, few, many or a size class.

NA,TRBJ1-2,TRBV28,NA,CASSFVARNYSYTF,TGTGCCAGCAGTTTTGTAGCGAGGAACTATAGCTACACCTTC
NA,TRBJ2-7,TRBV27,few,CASRPAARSYEQYF,TGTGCCAGCAGACCGGCGGCGCGGTCCTACGAGCAGTACTTC
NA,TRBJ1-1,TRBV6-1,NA,CASTFTGNTEAFF,TGTGCCAGCACCTTTACGGGGAACACTGAAGCTTTCTTT
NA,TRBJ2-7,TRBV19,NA,CASSSSGTLYGKYEQYF,TGTGCCAGTAGCTCCTCCGGGACACTCTATGGAAAATACGAGCAGTACTTC
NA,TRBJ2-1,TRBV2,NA,CASSEWGGTSNNEQFF,TGTGCCAGCAGTGAATGGGGTGGGACATCAAACAATGAGCAGTTCTTC
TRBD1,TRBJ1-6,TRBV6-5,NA,CASSATRDRNSPLHF,TGTGCCAGCAGTGCTACAAGGGACAGAAATTCACCCCTCCACTTT
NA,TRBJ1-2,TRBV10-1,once,CASSESGDGYTF,TGCGCCAGCAGTGAATCCGGAGATGGCTACACCTTC
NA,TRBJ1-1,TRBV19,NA,CASSIEGRVVTEAFF,TGTGCCAGTAGTATAGAAGGCAGGGTGGTTACTGAAGCTTTCTTT
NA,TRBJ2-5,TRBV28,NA,CASTPWTGRRKETQYF,TGTGCCAGCACCCCCTGGACGGGGCGTCGGAAAGAGACCCAGTACTTC
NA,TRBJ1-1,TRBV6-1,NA,CASSAAYPRSTYTEAFF,TGTGCCAGCAGTGCCGCCTACCCAAGGTCGACGTACACTGAAGCTTTCTTT
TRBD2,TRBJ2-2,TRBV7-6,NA,CASSSPSGGAGTGELFF,TGTGCCAGCAGCTCTCCTAGCGGGGGGGCCGGCACCGGGGAGCTGTTTTTT
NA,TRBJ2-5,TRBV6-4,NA,CASSDSGSGYTQETQYF,TGTGCCAGCAGTGACTCTGGCTCCGGGTATACACAAGAGACCCAGTACTTC
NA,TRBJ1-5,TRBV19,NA,CASSGEGRIQPQHF,TGTGCCAGTAGTGGGGAGGGGCGAATCCAGCCCCAGCATTTT
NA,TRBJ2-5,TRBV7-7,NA,CASSPTGRSQETQYF,TGTGCCAGCAGCCCCACGGGACGGAGCCAAGAGACCCAGTACTTC
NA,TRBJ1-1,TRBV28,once,CASSLGRNTEAFF,TGTGCCAGCAGTTTAGGGAGGAACACTGAAGCTTTCTTT
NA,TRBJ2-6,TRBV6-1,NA,CASSVGPSGANVLTF,TGTGCCAGCAGTGTTGGGCCCTCTGGGGCCAACGTCCTGACTTTC
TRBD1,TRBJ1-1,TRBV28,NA,CASSSGTGVLRAFF,TGTGCCAGCAGCTCCGGGACAGGGGTTCTCCGGGCTTTCTTT